The sequence of this T cell receptor beta chain was determined in a study of OX40 agonist ivuxolimab in advanced cancers. About the study: Subjects had a mean age of roughly 60 years, with a range of 23 to 79; around 84% were male.

On this clone itself: Its antigen is unidentified.

Germline V gene sequence: CDR1 MNHEY, CDR2 SMNVEV (reference sequence). V was cut by 0 bases and J by 0 bases, with 15 bases left in between. This CDR3 comprises 17 residues. The data were produced by immunoSEQ multiplex PCR, yet TCRdb's version contains in-frame clones alone and is incomplete. The sample yields tens of thousands of clones, roughly four fifths seen once. Findings and caveats of the study: On average, CD8+ T cells had more expanded clones than CD4+. Compared with others, partial responders at 0.1-3.0 mg/kg displayed clonal expansion among the lowest.

The sequence came from an adult with an advanced solid tumor such as melanoma, head and neck, liver or kidney cancer. The chain has TRBV27 and TRBJ2-7, with D possibly being TRBD1 (7 bases). The sample consisted of CD4+ or CD8+ T cells sorted from blood, taken in a trial of the OX40 agonist ivuxolimab. CDR3: CASSLSGAGGFSYEQYF. The CDR3 coding sequence is TGTGCCAGCAGTTTATCGGGGGCAGGGGGGTTCTCCTACGAGCAGTACTTC.